The present T cell receptor (beta chain) was sequenced within a study of cytomegalovirus exposure and HLA in healthy donors. About the study: A later analysis reported the same platform for the approximately 110 validation repertoires and the roughly 700 first-cohort repertoires.

Some clones are missing from TCRdb's copy, which holds only in-frame ones; the method was immunoSEQ multiplex PCR. The table has roughly 150,000 clones, roughly 86% seen once; the top ten hold just over 8.5%. The ends were cut back, 0 bases at V and 9 bases at J, with 8 bases in the middle. CDR3 size: 12 residues. Germline V gene data show CDR1 as MGHRA and CDR2 as YSYEKL. Input material: PBMCs. The source of this sequence is a young man in good health and CMV-seropositive. The chain recombines TRBV4-1 with TRBJ1-2, with unresolved D. CDR3 nucleotide sequence: TGCGCCAGCAGCCAAGATCGACAACGCTACACCTTC. It yields the protein CASSQDRQRYTF.